The 23 T cell receptor beta chains in this list originate from one sample, sequenced in a study of spatial heterogeneity in lung cancer (dated by TCRdb to about 2019). Libraries were constructed by 5' RACE. The reads were generated on a NextSeq 500. The public sequencing data were trimmed at Q25 with fastp and processed into clonotypes with MiXCR by TCRdb, which kept only in-frame beta chains. Rows are unified per CDR3 protein, each entry keeping the most common DNA and genes. Here the sample has about 120,000 distinct CDR3 sequences; 12% occur a single time. The ten largest clones represent roughly 15% of the sample. The sample's time point label is to be understood as: blood at routine non-recurrence follow-up after resection. For TCR sequencing, whole RNA was extracted from tumor and nontumor lung tissue, or from cryopreserved PBMC samples, and no cell sorting was done. The sequencing used PBMCs, collected at follow-up. These receptors were collected from a male donor with early-stage non-small cell lung cancer.

This clonotype was seen at least ten times. The chain combines TRBV29-1 with TRBJ2-7, with D perhaps TRBD1 (5 bases). The V end was cut by 6 bases, the J end by 0 bases, with 9 bases between. This CDR3 comprises 12 residues. Germline V gene sequence: CDR1 SQVTM, CDR2 ANQGSEA. The CDR3 DNA is TGCAGCGTCGTCAGGGACTCCTACGAGCAGTACTTC. Its protein product is CSVVRDSYEQYF.

This clonotype was recorded at least ten times. CDR3 loop: CSARPPERNYGYTF. The CDR3 DNA reads as TGCAGTGCTAGGCCTCCGGAACGAAACTATGGCTACACCTTC. The V call is TRBV20-1, the J call TRBJ1-2, with no clear D. This CDR3 has 14 residues. Trimming took 3 bases from V and 2 from J, leaving 13 bases between them. CDR1 is DFQATT, CDR2 SNEGSKA, per germline (reference sequence).

This clonotype was seen only a few times. The rearrangement uses TRBV12-3 or TRBV12-4 and TRBJ2-3; 12 nucleotides match TRBD1. This CDR3 has 16 amino acids. Trimming took 6 bases from V and 4 from J; bases not matched to a gene: 8. The DNA for the CDR3 is TGTGCCAGCAGGACTGGGACAGGGGGCGAGTCAGATACGCAGTATTTT. Protein: CASRTGTGGESDTQYF.

This chain connects TRBV7-2 to TRBJ2-2; possible D gene TRBD1, 5 bases. The CDR3 runs to 15 residues. Germline lookup yields CDR1 SGHTA and CDR2 FQGNSA. Trimming cost V 0 bases and J 6 bases, with 11 bases left between them. The CDR3 here is CASSLASGRAGELFF. The CDR3 bases are TGTGCCAGCAGCTTAGCGTCCGGCAGGGCCGGGGAGCTGTTTTTT.

The V and J genes are TRBV6-2 or TRBV6-3 and TRBJ2-2, with D perhaps TRBD2 (6 bases). The germline V and J ends were trimmed by 2 bases and 7 bases, with 14 bases remaining between them. Germline assignment: CDR1 MNHEY and CDR2 SVGEGT. The CDR3 loop spans 15 amino acids. The CDR3 coding sequence is TGTGCCAGCAGTTACGCGGGACGGTCGGGCGGGGAGCTGTTTTTT. It is translated as CASSYAGRSGGELFF.

The rearrangement links TRBV24-1 to TRBJ2-3, with 8 bases aligning to TRBD2. J lost 7 bases, V lost 4 bases, and 6 bases had no gene match. Germline CDR1 and CDR2: KGHDR and SFDVKD. This CDR3 comprises 14 residues. CDR3 protein: CATSEGGTRNTQYF. DNA for the CDR3: TGTGCCACCAGTGAAGGAGGGACTAGAAATACGCAGTATTTT.

The chain joins TRBV4-3 to TRBJ2-5, with D possibly TRBD1 on 6 matching bases. V gave up 0 bases and J gave up 2 bases, with 10 bases separating them. This CDR3 has 15 amino acids. Germline CDR1 reads LGHNA; CDR2 reads YSLEER. CDR3 region: CASSQDKDSQETQYF. In DNA form, the CDR3 reads TGCGCCAGCAGCCAAGATAAGGACAGTCAAGAGACCCAGTACTTC.

This rearrangement joins TRBV11-2 to TRBJ1-4; TRBD1 agrees at 10 bases. Trimming at V came to 5 bases and at J to 6 bases, leaving 3 bases not matched to a gene. The germline CDR1 and CDR2 sequences are SGHAT and FQNNGV. The CDR3 length is 14 residues. CDR3 in DNA: TGTGCCAGCAGCGCGACAGGGGGCCATGAAAAACTGTTTTTT. Amino acid sequence: CASSATGGHEKLFF.

This clonotype was detected ten times or more. The CDR3 sequence is CASSQDSGGSGYTF. The CDR3 DNA reads TGCGCCAGCAGCCAAGACTCGGGAGGTTCTGGCTACACCTTC. The chain combines TRBV5-1 with TRBJ1-2, with D uncertain. The germline V and J ends were trimmed by 4 bases and 7 bases, with 17 bases remaining between them. The CDR3 spans 14 residues. CDR1 is SGHRS, CDR2 YFSETQ, per germline.

The CDR3 nucleotides are TGTGCCAGCAGATCGGACAGCACAGATACGCAGTATTTT. Translated, it gives CASRSDSTDTQYF. The chain links TRBV12-3 or TRBV12-4 to TRBJ2-3; no clear D gene. The CDR3 covers 13 residues. V was clipped by 6 bases and J by 0 bases, with 7 bases between them.

Written as DNA, the CDR3 is TGCAGTGCTAGAAGACAGGGGGTCTCAGCAGGCCGCACAGATACGCAGTATTTT. Its translation: CSARRQGVSAGRTDTQYF. The rearrangement joins TRBV20-1 to TRBJ2-3; 9 nucleotides agree with TRBD1. The CDR3 has 18 residues. V dropped 2 bases and J dropped 1; count of bases not matched to a gene: 13. Germline lookup yields CDR1 DFQATT and CDR2 SNEGSKA (reference sequence).

Ten or more counts support this clonotype. The CDR3 DNA follows: TGCAGCGTTGAAGGATCGGGGAACATTCAGTACTTC. Protein sequence: CSVEGSGNIQYF. The chain combines TRBV29-1 with TRBJ2-4, with D perhaps TRBD2 (5 bases). Germline V lookup: CDR1 SQVTM, CDR2 ANQGSEA. The germline V and J ends were trimmed by 1 base and 7 bases, with 8 bases remaining between them. This CDR3 contains 12 residues.

The chain links TRBV5-1 to TRBJ2-2, with 7 bases that match TRBD1. Germline CDR1 is SGHRS and CDR2 is YFSETQ. Trimming removed 4 bases from V and 7 bases from J; junction bases left unmatched: 7. CDR3 length equals 14 residues. The CDR3 protein is CASSPQGIGGELFF. CDR3 nucleotides: TGCGCCAGCAGCCCACAGGGGATAGGCGGGGAGCTGTTTTTT.

On this clonotype itself: A much larger clone lies one base from this, so it may be a read error. This chain joins TRBV7-8 and TRBJ2-6; D not resolved. The CDR3 extends over 16 amino acids. The germline gives CDR1 SGHVS, CDR2 FQNEAQ. The CDR3, as DNA: TGTGTCATCACCGGACGGCGCAAGGCTGGGGCCAACGTCCTGACTTTC. Translated: CVITGRRKAGANVLTF.

This clonotype appeared a few times. This chain uses TRBV7-2 with TRBJ2-1, with TRBD2 identical over 14 bases. The CDR3 totals 13 residues. The germline CDR1 and CDR2 sequences are SGHTA and FQGNSA. With 8 bases clipped from V and 16 bases from J, the junction kept 10 bases outside the gene matches. The chain's CDR3 is CASGWTSGGFVFF. CDR3 coding DNA: TGTGCCAGCGGATGGACTAGCGGGGGGTTTGTTTTCTTC.

This clonotype was seen only a few times. This sequence joins TRBV28 and TRBJ1-3, with 7 nucleotides matching TRBD1. CDR3 length: 15 amino acids. The germline V gene encodes CDR1 MDHEN and CDR2 SYDVKM. V lost 6 bases, J lost 0 bases, and 5 bases stayed unmatched. CDR3 DNA: TGTGCCAGCAGCCAGGGGGGCAGCTCTGGAAACACCATATATTTT. Protein: CASSQGGSSGNTIYF. The full variable domain, completed using reference TRBV28 and TRBJ1-3, is DVKVTQSSRYLVKRTGEKVFLECVQDMDHENMFWYRQDPGLGLRLIYFSYDVKMKEKGDIPEGYSVSREKKERFSLILESASTNQTSMYLCASSQGGSSGNTIYFGEGSWLTVV.

This clonotype has a count of ten or more. For the CDR3, the DNA is TGCGCCAGCGGTATAGACACAGGGAACACCGGGGAGCTGTTTTTT. Translating it yields CASGIDTGNTGELFF. This chain uses TRBV5-1 with TRBJ2-2, with D possibly being TRBD1 (5 bases). The V and J ends lost 7 bases and 1 base respectively, with 14 bases between them. There are 15 residues in the CDR3. The germline V gene encodes CDR1 SGHRS and CDR2 YFSETQ.

The table lists this clonotype with a few counts. The chain uses TRBV5-5 and TRBJ2-1, with D possibly called TRBD1 or TRBD2 (5 bases each). The CDR3 totals 13 residues. V was clipped by 4 bases and J by 6 bases, with 11 bases between them. The V gene's germline CDR1 is SGHKS and CDR2 YYEKEE (reference sequence). DNA of the CDR3: TGTGCCAGCAGCAAGCGGACACTCAATGAGCAGTTCTTC. This codes for CASSKRTLNEQFF.

Of note for this clonotype: A read error may account for a junction end that differs from germline. The rearrangement links TRBV4-2 to TRBJ2-3; 10 nucleotides agree with TRBD2. The CDR3 totals 15 residues. Germline CDR1 LGHNA, CDR2 YNFKEQ. CDR3 protein: CASSLGTSATGTQYF. CDR3 nucleotide sequence: TGTGCCAGCAGCCTTGGGACTAGCGCTACAGGTACGCAGTATTTT.

This clonotype was counted many times. The chain links TRBV9 to TRBJ1-5; D unresolved. The germline CDR1 and CDR2 sequences are SGDLS and YYNGEE. The V end was cut by 4 bases, the J end by 4 bases, with 12 bases between. The CDR3 contains 14 residues. This CDR3 reads CASSSGVRNQPQHF. The CDR3, as DNA: TGTGCCAGCAGCTCTGGCGTCCGGAATCAGCCCCAGCATTTT.

The gene calls are TRBV6-1 and TRBJ2-7; tentative D call: TRBD2 (7 bases). V lost 3 bases to trimming and J lost 3 bases, with 15 bases between them. The CDR3 loop spans 15 amino acids. CDR1 MNHNS and CDR2 SASEGT come from the germline V gene. In nucleotides, the CDR3 is TGTGCCAGCAGTGAGGCGGGGGCACCTGTCTACGAGCAGTACTTC. Amino acids: CASSEAGAPVYEQYF.

In this sample, this clonotype turned up a few times. V gene TRBV28 combines with J gene TRBJ2-2; tentatively, D is TRBD1 or TRBD2 (6 bases each). This CDR3 comprises 20 residues. V was cut by 3 bases and J by 4 bases, with 27 bases left in between. In germline, CDR1 is MDHEN, CDR2 SYDVKM. CDR3 residues: CASSFFGEKQGGLGTGELFF. The DNA for the CDR3 is TGTGCCAGCAGTTTCTTCGGAGAGAAACAGGGAGGTTTAGGCACCGGGGAGCTGTTTTTT.

This clonotype was seen ten or more times. V is TRBV30 and J is TRBJ1-1; no clear D. Germline V lookup: CDR1 GTSNPN, CDR2 SVGIG (reference sequence). The V gene lost 0 bases and the J gene lost 1 base, with 6 bases spanning the gap. The CDR3 loop spans 13 amino acids. DNA of the CDR3: TGTGCCTGGAGTGTAGGTAGGAACACTGAAGCTTTCTTT. Its protein is CAWSVGRNTEAFF.